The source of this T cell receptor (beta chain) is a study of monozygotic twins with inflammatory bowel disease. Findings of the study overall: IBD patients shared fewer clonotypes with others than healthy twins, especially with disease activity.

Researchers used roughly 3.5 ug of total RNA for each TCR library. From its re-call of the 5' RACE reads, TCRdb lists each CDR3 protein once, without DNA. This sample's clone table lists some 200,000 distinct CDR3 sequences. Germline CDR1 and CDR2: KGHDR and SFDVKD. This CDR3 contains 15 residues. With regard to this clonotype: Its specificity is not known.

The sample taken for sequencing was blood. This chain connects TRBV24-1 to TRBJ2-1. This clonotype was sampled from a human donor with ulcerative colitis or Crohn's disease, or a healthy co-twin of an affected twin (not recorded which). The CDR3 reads CATSRELASNNEQFF.